This T cell receptor (beta chain) was recovered during a study of T cells after yellow fever vaccination. Broader study findings: Subsequent booster samples again held most clones from primary vaccination (96% CD4, 85% to 90% CD8). Peaking faster, on day 5 versus 15, the secondary response was nonetheless weaker. Clonotype sharing between CD4 and CD8 compartments was small. Repertoires obtained by FACS sorting could include abundant clonotypes that entered as contaminants from the bulk population.

This CDR3 contains 15 residues. The ends were cut back, 1 base at V and 9 bases at J, with 17 bases in the middle. CDR1 and CDR2 from the germline V gene are SGHAT and FQNNGV. TCRdb reprocessed the 5' RACE reads via MiXCR and lists one record per CDR3 protein. The top ten hold around 14% of the sample, which has some 600,000 distinct CDR3 sequences, approximately 13% seen once. This clonotype was counted at least ten times. Its antigen is undetermined. The J gene is TRBJ2-3, the V gene TRBV11-2; D ambiguous. Specimen: PBMCs, collected on the day of the yellow fever booster vaccination. The receptor comes from a man aged 30-40 years who received the YFV17D yellow fever vaccine. The CDR3 DNA follows: TGTGCCAGCAGCTTAGTAGGCGGTGGAAAACCGACGCAGTATTTT. The encoded protein is CASSLVGGGKPTQYF.